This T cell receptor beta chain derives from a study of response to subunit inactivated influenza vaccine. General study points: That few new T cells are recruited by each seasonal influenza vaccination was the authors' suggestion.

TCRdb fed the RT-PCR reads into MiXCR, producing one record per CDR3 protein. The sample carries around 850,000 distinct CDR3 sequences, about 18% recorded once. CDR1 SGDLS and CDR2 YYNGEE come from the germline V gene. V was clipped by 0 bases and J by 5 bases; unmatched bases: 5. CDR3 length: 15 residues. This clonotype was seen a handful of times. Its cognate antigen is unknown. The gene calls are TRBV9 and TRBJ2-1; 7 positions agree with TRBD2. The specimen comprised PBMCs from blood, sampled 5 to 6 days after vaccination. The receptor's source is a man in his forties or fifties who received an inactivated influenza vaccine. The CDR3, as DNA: TGTGCCAGCAGCGTAGTGGCTAGCGGTGACAATGAGCAGTTCTTC. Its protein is CASSVVASGDNEQFF. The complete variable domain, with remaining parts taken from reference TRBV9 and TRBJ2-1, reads DSGVTQTPKHLITATGQRVTLRCSPRSGDLSVYWYQQSLDQGLQFLIQYYNGEERAKGNILERFSAQQFPDLHSELNLSSLELGDSALYFCASSVVASGDNEQFFGPGTRLTVL.